This entry concerns a single T cell receptor beta chain. Antigen specificity is unknown. This sample was taken from a study of cytomegalovirus exposure and HLA in healthy donors. Overall study: Of all 400 or so donors who were genotyped, roughly 81% belonged to the Caucasian-associated ancestry cluster.

General study findings and limits: In most subjects, TCR beta sequences reportedly gave accurate predictions of HLA-A and HLA-B alleles. Exclusion as indistinguishable affected some V segments, including TRBV6-2 and TRBV6-3. Previous analysis showed most TCR beta V segments were productive about 87% or about 30% of the time.

In the PCR, 60 Vbeta and 13 Jbeta primers were used. The protocol was immunoSEQ multiplex PCR, while the TCRdb copy is restricted to in-frame clones and leaves out a portion. The data hold some 77,000 clones, with more than 75% observed a single time. Germline V gene lookup returns CDR1 LNHNV and CDR2 YYDKDF (reference sequence). The length of the CDR3 is 14 residues. Trimming cost V 8 bases and J 0 bases, with 14 bases left between them. The sequencing input was PBMCs. The clonotype comes from a woman aged 45-60 years in good health and CMV-seropositive. V is TRBV15 and J is TRBJ2-7; D perhaps matches TRBD2 (6 bases). CDR3 nucleotides: TGTGCCACCCGGAGGAGGCGGGACTCCTACGAGCAGTACTTC. It yields the protein CATRRRRDSYEQYF. Using reference TRBV15 and TRBJ2-7 for the parts outside the CDR3, the full variable domain is DAMVIQNPRYQVTQFGKPVTLSCSQTLNHNVMYWYQQKSSQAPKLLFHYYDKDFNNEADTPDNFQSRRPNTSFCFLDIRSPGLGDTAMYLCATRRRRDSYEQYFGPGTRLTVT.